The T cell receptor (beta chain) under discussion was sequenced for a study of OX40 agonist ivuxolimab in advanced cancers. Sequenced by immunoSEQ multiplex PCR; TCRdb stores in-frame clones only, minus some. The data hold about 120,000 clones, with about 94% observed a single time. The TCR was taken from an adult with an advanced solid tumor such as melanoma, head and neck, liver or kidney cancer. This material consisted of CD4+ or CD8+ T cells sorted from blood, taken in a trial of the OX40 agonist ivuxolimab.

The CDR3 DNA is TGCGCCAGCAGCAAGGACAGGGCTAACACTGAAGCTTTCTTT. It encodes CASSKDRANTEAFF. The chain employs TRBV5-1 and TRBJ1-1, with TRBD1 matching 8 bases. The CDR3 spans 14 residues. Trimming removed 4 bases from V and 2 bases from J; junction bases left unmatched: 4. Looked up from germline, CDR1 is SGHRS and CDR2 is YFSETQ.